Below, one T cell receptor beta chain is given with its context. Its antigen remains unknown. The V segment lost 1 base and the J segment 7 bases; nucleotides outside the gene matches: 9. Germline V CDR1 and CDR2: SGHNT, YYREEE (reference sequence). The CDR3 has 16 amino acids. Sequencing used immunoSEQ multiplex PCR; TCRdb keeps in-frame clones, though not all of them. In the table there are about 120,000 clones, 65% to 85% of which are singletons. The sample comes from a study of radiation and T cells in renal cell carcinoma. Time point reported: blood 2 weeks post-SBRT. As for treatment: 15 Gy SBRT to primary tumor, nephrectomy 4 weeks later. Blood was sampled at baseline, 2 weeks and 4 weeks after SBRT. General study points: Top tumor clonotypes rose in blood 2 weeks post-radiation, then contracted.

This clonotype was obtained from a man aged 50 to 60 with renal cell carcinoma. The source material was blood, sampled from a patient whose treatment included radiotherapy and nephrectomy. This rearrangement joins TRBV5-4 to TRBJ2-1, with 9 bases fitting TRBD2. CDR3 amino acids: CASSLLSGGPGNEQFF. CDR3 DNA sequence: TGTGCCAGCAGCTTGCTGAGCGGGGGGCCTGGGAATGAGCAGTTCTTC.